The rows below give T cell receptor beta chains drawn from one sample of a study of resident and recirculating memory T cells in vitiligo. Assay: immunoSEQ multiplex PCR; the TCRdb copy retains only in-frame clones and omits some. Among 65,000 to 80,000 clones listed, around 90% were seen once. The source material was blood. The source of these receptors is a male donor with vitiligo. The CDR3 runs from the conserved cysteine through the conserved F or W. Fields, in order: J gene, D gene, V gene, clone size, CDR3 protein, CDR3 DNA. A D gene is named only where the DNA matches it firmly. Size tells how often a clone was seen (once, few, many) or the class of an expanded clone, and some rows leave it out.

TRBJ1-1,NA,TRBV9,few,CASSPPQGMNTEAFF,TGTGCCAGCAGCCCCCCCCAGGGAATGAACACTGAAGCTTTCTTT
TRBJ1-5,NA,TRBV6-5,NA,CASSYSTGETEPQHF,TGTGCCAGCAGTTACTCGACAGGCGAAACGGAGCCCCAGCATTTT
TRBJ2-5,TRBD2,TRBV7-2,NA,CASSLLAGRQETQYF,TGTGCCAGCAGCTTACTAGCGGGCCGCCAAGAGACCCAGTACTTC
TRBJ1-4,TRBD1,TRBV6-5,NA,CASSYQQGAEKLFF,TGTGCCAGCAGTTACCAGCAGGGGGCGGAAAAACTGTTTTTT
TRBJ2-5,NA,TRBV4-2,NA,CASSQTTGFFVWETQYF,TGTGCCAGCAGCCAAACTACAGGGTTTTTCGTTTGGGAGACCCAGTACTTC
TRBJ2-7,NA,TRBV15,NA,CATSRDRGTYEQYF,TGTGCCACCAGCAGAGATCGAGGCACCTACGAGCAGTACTTC
TRBJ1-5,TRBD1,TRBV11-2,NA,CASSPTTGGRGNQPQHF,TGTGCCAGCAGCCCGACGACAGGGGGCAGAGGCAATCAGCCCCAGCATTTT
TRBJ1-4,NA,TRBV5-1,NA,CASSLLESNEKLFF,TGCGCCAGCAGCTTGTTAGAGAGCAATGAAAAACTGTTTTTT
TRBJ2-7,TRBD2,TRBV27,NA,CASRTGLAGVLYEQYF,TGTGCCAGCAGAACGGGACTAGCGGGAGTCCTCTACGAGCAGTACTTC
TRBJ1-5,NA,TRBV6-6,NA,CASSYLDSSNQPQHF,TGTGCCAGCAGTTACTTGGACAGTAGTAATCAGCCCCAGCATTTT
TRBJ2-7,NA,TRBV27,NA,CASSLGAQGTSYEQYF,TGTGCCAGCAGTCTTGGGGCACAGGGAACTTCCTACGAGCAGTACTTC
TRBJ1-4,TRBD1,TRBV2,NA,CASRERTGRYEKLFF,TGTGCCAGCCGGGAAAGGACAGGGAGGTATGAAAAACTGTTTTTT
TRBJ2-5,NA,TRBV4-1,NA,CASSLGQGRETQYF,TGCGCCAGCAGCCTAGGGCAGGGAAGAGAGACCCAGTACTTC
TRBJ2-3,NA,TRBV2,NA,CASSATDVGQYF,TGTGCCAGCAGTGCGACAGACGTCGGGCAGTATTTT
TRBJ2-1,NA,TRBV11-2,NA,CASSSLAGSNEQFF,TGTGCCAGCAGCTCACTAGCTGGGTCCAATGAGCAGTTCTTC
TRBJ1-2,NA,TRBV5-5,NA,CASSSFPRGSFNYGYTF,TGTGCCAGCAGCTCGTTCCCCCGAGGGTCCTTCAACTATGGCTACACCTTC
TRBJ2-5,NA,TRBV19,NA,CASSIPQETQYF,TGTGCCAGTAGTATCCCTCAAGAGACCCAGTACTTC
TRBJ1-2,TRBD1,TRBV28,once,CASSAQTGANYGYTF,TGTGCCAGCAGTGCCCAGACAGGGGCTAACTATGGCTACACCTTC
TRBJ2-7,TRBD2,TRBV28,NA,CATFPTSGSAYEQYF,TGTGCCACCTTCCCCACTAGCGGGAGTGCCTACGAGCAGTACTTC